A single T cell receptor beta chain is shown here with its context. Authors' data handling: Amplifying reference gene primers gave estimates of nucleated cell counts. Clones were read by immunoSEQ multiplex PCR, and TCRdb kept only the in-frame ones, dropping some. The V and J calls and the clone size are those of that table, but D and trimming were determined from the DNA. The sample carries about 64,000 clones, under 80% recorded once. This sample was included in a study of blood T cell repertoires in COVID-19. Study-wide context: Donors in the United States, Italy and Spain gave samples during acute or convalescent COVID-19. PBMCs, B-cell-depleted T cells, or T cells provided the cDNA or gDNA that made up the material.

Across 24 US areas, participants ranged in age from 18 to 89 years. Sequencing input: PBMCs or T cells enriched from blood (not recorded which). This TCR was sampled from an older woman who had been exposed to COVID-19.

CDR3 coding DNA: TGTGCCAGCAGGATTACAACGAACACTGAAGCTTTCTTT. Translating it yields CASRITTNTEAFF. This chain joins TRBV12-3 or TRBV12-4 and TRBJ1-1; D ambiguous. This CDR3 contains 13 residues. Trimming cost V 6 bases and J 1 base, with 9 bases left between them.